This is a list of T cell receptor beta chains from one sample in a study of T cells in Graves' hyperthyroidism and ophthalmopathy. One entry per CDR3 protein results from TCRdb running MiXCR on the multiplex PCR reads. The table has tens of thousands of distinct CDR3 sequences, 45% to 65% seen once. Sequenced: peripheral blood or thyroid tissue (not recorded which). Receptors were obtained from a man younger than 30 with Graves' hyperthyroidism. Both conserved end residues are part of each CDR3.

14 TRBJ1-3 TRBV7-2 CASSFMSSGNTIYF
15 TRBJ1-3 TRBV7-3 CASSFRQGIRNTIYF
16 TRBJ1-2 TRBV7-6 CASSFESAGEFYGYTF
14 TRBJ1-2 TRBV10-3 CAISESGGDYGYTF
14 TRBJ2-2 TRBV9 CASSVGQGAGELFF
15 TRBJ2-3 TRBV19 CASSTPVGLGDTQYF
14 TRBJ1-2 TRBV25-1 CASSEYGDRYGYTF
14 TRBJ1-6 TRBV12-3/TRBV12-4 CASRTQGANSPLHF
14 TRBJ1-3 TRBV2 CASSVRGGGNTIYF
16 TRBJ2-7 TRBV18 CASSPTIGESPYEQYF
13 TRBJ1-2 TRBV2 CASSEEGRYGYTF
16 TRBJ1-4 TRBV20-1 CSASTGQGVTNEKLFF
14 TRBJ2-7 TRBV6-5 CASSYQQGQAEQYF
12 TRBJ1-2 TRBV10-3 CAISVDSYGYTF
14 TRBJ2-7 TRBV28 CASSPGTYTGEQYF
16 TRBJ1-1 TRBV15 CATSSLAGSVNTEAFF
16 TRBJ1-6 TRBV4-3 CASSQGTFAYNSPLHF
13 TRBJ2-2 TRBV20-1 CSAGLVPTGELFF
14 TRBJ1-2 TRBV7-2 CASSSALGGYGYTF
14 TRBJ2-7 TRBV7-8 CAWTPRDKTYEQYF
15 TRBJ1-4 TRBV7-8 CASSLAEANNEKLFF
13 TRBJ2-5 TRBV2 CASSEGTGETQYF
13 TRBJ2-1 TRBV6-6 CASTTAPYNEQFF
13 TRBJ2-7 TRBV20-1 CSARVWYRGEQYF
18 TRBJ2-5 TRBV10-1 CASTDRGGSSGRGETQYF
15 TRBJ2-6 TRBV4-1 CASSQGGSGANVLTF
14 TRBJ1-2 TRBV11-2 CASSFRQFNYGYTF
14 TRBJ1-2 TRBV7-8 CASSLDRALYGYTF
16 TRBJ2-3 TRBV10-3 CAISYGVGGRGDTQYF
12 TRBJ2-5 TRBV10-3 CAISEQVETQYF
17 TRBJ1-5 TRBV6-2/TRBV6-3 CASRKGDRDRENQPQHF
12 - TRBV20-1 CSATGWWETQYF
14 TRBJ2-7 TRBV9 CASSGSTGGAEQYF
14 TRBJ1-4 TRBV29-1 CSVRPGTANEKLFF
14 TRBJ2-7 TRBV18 CASSPASGPYEQYF
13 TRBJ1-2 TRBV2 CASSGARVYGYTF
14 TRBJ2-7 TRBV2 CASRHVGYSYEQYF
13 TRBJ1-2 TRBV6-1 CASSVADNYGYTF
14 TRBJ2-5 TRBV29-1 CSVGTGTTEETQYF
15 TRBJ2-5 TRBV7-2 CASNPAGGQKETQYF
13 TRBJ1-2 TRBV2 CASSEWAGEGYTF
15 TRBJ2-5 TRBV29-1 CSGARGTGDRETQYF
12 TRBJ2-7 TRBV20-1 CSASPGFYEQYF
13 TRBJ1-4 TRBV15 CATSRDIDEKLFF
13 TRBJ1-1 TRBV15 CATSRDGGVRAFF
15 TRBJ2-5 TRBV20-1 CSARRGQRDQETQYF
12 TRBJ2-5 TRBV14 CASNQGGETQYF
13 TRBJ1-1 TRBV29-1 CSVLGARDTEAFF
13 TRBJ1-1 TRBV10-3 CAISEGWDTEAFF
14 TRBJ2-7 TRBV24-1 CATSDRGGSYEQYF
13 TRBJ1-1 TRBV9 CAGSEDHRGEAFF
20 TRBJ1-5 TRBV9 CASSAKETQYFGPGNQPQHF
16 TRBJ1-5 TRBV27 CASSPGQGAGAQPQHF
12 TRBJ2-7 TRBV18 CASSPGAYEQYF
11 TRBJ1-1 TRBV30 CAWSLESEAFF
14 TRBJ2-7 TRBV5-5 CASSYRDRGYEQYF
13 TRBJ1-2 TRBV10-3 CASTKQRGEGYTF
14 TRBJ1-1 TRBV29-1 CSVETGLANTEAFF
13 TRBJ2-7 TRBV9 CASSVAPWYKQYF
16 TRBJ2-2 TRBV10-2 CASSVGTSAGTGELFF